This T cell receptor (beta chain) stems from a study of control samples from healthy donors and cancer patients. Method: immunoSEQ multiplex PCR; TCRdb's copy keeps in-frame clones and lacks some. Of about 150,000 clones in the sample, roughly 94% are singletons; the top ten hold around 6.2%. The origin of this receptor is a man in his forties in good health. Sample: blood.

The CDR3 sequence is CATSRDRTVSNYGYTF. The CDR3 DNA follows: TGTGCCACCAGCAGAGACAGGACAGTCTCTAACTATGGCTACACCTTC. This rearrangement joins TRBV15 to TRBJ1-2; possible D gene TRBD1, 6 bases. Germline V CDR1 and CDR2: LNHNV, YYDKDF (reference sequence). Trimming removed 0 bases from V and 0 bases from J, with 11 bases in between. This CDR3 region has 16 residues.